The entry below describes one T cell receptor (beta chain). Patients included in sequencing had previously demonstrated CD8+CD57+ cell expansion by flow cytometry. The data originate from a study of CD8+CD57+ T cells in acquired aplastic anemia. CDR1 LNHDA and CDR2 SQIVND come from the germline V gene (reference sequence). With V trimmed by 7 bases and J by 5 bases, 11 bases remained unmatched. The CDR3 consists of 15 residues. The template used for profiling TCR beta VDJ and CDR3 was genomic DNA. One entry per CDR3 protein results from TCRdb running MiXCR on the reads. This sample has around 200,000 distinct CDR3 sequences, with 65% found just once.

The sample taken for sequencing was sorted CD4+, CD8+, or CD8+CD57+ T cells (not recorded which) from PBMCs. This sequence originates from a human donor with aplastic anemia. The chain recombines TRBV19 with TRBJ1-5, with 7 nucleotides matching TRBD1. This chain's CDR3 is CASTSNHRGDQPQHF. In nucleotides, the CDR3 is TGTGCCAGTACCTCTAACCACAGGGGAGATCAGCCCCAGCATTTT. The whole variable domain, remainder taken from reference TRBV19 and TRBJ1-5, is DGGITQSPKYLFRKEGQNVTLSCEQNLNHDAMYWYRQDPGQGLRLIYYSQIVNDFQKGDIAEGYSVSREKKESFPLTVTSAQKNPTAFYLCASTSNHRGDQPQHFGDGTRLSIL.